Following are 11 T cell receptor beta chains from one sample sequenced in a study of T cells in Graves' hyperthyroidism and ophthalmopathy (dated by TCRdb to the late 2010s). The library was obtained by multiplex PCR. Sequencing took place on an Illumina HiSeq 2000. The TCR beta CDR3 regions were amplified from the RNA transcripts. For the first round of RT-PCR on the TCR CDR3, the HTBI primer set was used together with the Qiagen OneStep RT-PCR kit. TCRdb reprocessed the public reads (quality trimming at Q25 with fastp, clone calling with MiXCR) and kept in-frame beta chains. Every CDR3 protein is listed once, alongside the most common genes and DNA of its rows. The sample includes fewer than 900,000 distinct CDR3 sequences, with about 15% observed a single time. Approximately 8.4% of the sample goes to the ten largest clones. The sample comprised blood. The receptors stem from a man between 18 and 29 years old with Graves' hyperthyroidism.

This clonotype came up many times. This chain connects TRBV20-1 to TRBJ2-5; D is ambiguous. CDR3 length: 14 amino acids. CDR1 DFQATT and CDR2 SNEGSKA come from the germline V gene (reference sequence). The V gene lost 1 base and the J gene lost 2 bases, with 11 bases spanning the gap. CDR3 bases: TGCAGTGCTAGAGGATTGGAGCTTCAAGAGACCCAGTACTTC. Translating it yields CSARGLELQETQYF.

This chain links TRBV29-1 with TRBJ2-4, with D hard to call. Germline CDR1 and CDR2: SQVTM and ANQGSEA. This CDR3 comprises 13 residues. Between the trimmed V and J ends, which lost 3 bases and 0 bases, there was a span of 6 bases. The CDR3 nucleotides read TGCAGCGTTGATGGAGAAGCCAAAAACATTCAGTACTTC. Protein product: CSVDGEAKNIQYF. The whole variable domain, filled in from reference TRBV29-1 and TRBJ2-4, reads SAVISQKPSRDICQRGTSLTIQCQVDSQVTMMFWYRQQPGQSLTLIATANQGSEATYESGFVIDKFPISRPNLTFSTLTVSNMSPEDSSIYLCSVDGEAKNIQYFGAGTRLSVL.

Many counts were recorded for this clonotype. This chain uses TRBV7-9 with TRBJ2-5; D may be TRBD2 (5 bases). This CDR3 spans 15 amino acids. Per germline, CDR1 SEHNR and CDR2 FQNEAQ (reference sequence). V was shortened by 2 bases and J by 5 bases, with 15 bases between the two germline ends. In nucleotides, the CDR3 is TGTGCCAGCAGCTTAAATATTGCGGGCCCGGAGACCCAGTACTTC. It codes for CASSLNIAGPETQYF.

There are a few counts of this clonotype. V usage is TRBV6-1 and J usage is TRBJ2-2, with D perhaps matching TRBD2 (6 bases). Germline V gene data show CDR1 as MNHNS and CDR2 as SASEGT. The length of the CDR3 is 15 residues. Trimming took off 6 bases at V and 4 bases at J, with 15 bases between the two ends. The CDR3 here is CASRTGDFSTGELFF. DNA for the CDR3: TGTGCCAGCAGGACGGGGGACTTTTCCACCGGGGAGCTGTTTTTT.

The table lists this clonotype with many counts. The CDR3 DNA reads as TGTGCCAGCAGTTACCCGACCGGGGGTGGCAGCTCCTATAATTCACCCCTCCACTTT. Amino acid sequence: CASSYPTGGGSSYNSPLHF. The V and J genes are TRBV6-2 or TRBV6-3 and TRBJ1-6; D is possibly TRBD1 (5 bases). The CDR3 runs to 19 residues. V was pared by 2 bases and J by 0 bases, with 17 bases between. CDR1 and CDR2 (germline): MNHEY, SVGEGT.

This chain connects TRBV27 to TRBJ2-6, with 7 bases lining up with TRBD1. The CDR3 sequence is 18 residues long. The germline V gene encodes CDR1 MNHEY and CDR2 SMNVEV (reference sequence). V lost 5 bases to trimming and J lost 0 bases; unmatched junction nucleotides: 10. Here the CDR3 reads CASSPWDRLSSGANVLTF. The CDR3 DNA reads as TGTGCCAGCAGTCCATGGGACAGATTAAGCTCTGGGGCCAACGTCCTGACTTTC.

In its sample, this clonotype was seen many times. The chain combines TRBV28 with TRBJ2-5, with a possible D match to TRBD1 (5 bases). Germline lookup yields CDR1 MDHEN and CDR2 SYDVKM. The V gene lost 2 bases and the J gene lost 1 base, with 11 bases spanning the gap. The CDR3 is 15 amino acids. CDR3: CASSLDSPPQETQYF. DNA of the CDR3: TGTGCCAGCAGTTTAGACAGCCCCCCCCAAGAGACCCAGTACTTC.

This clonotype was observed at least ten times. V usage is TRBV7-9 and J usage is TRBJ2-7, with 11 bases matching TRBD2. The CDR3 sequence is 14 residues long. J was trimmed by 6 bases and V by 1 base; bases with no gene match: 2. The germline V gene encodes CDR1 SEHNR and CDR2 FQNEAQ (reference sequence). CDR3 sequence: CASSLGLAGGEQYF. The CDR3 bases are TGTGCCAGCAGCTTAGGGCTAGCGGGAGGCGAGCAGTACTTC.

The chain joins TRBV11-2 to TRBJ1-2; D perhaps matches TRBD1 (5 bases). CDR3 length equals 15 residues. V gave up 4 bases and J gave up 2 bases, with 14 bases separating them. Germline V CDR1 and CDR2: SGHAT, FQNNGV. DNA for the CDR3: TGTGCCAGCAGCTGGGGACCGGGAGGCAACTATGGCTACACCTTC. Its translation: CASSWGPGGNYGYTF.

The V gene is TRBV12-3 or TRBV12-4, the J gene TRBJ2-4; D unclear. This CDR3 is built from 14 residues. Trimming cost V 6 bases and J 0 bases, with 9 bases left between them. DNA of the CDR3: TGTGCCAGCAGCAACCAGATAGCCAAAAACATTCAGTACTTC. Translated: CASSNQIAKNIQYF.

This clonotype was counted a few times. The gene calls are TRBV11-2 and TRBJ1-1; the D gene is possibly TRBD1 (5 bases). V was trimmed by 0 bases and J by 6 bases, leaving 11 bases between them. CDR1 is SGHAT and CDR2 is FQNNGV in the germline V gene. The length of the CDR3 is 14 residues. For the CDR3, the DNA is TGTGCCAGCAGCTTAGATCGGGGGGTCCCTGAAGCTTTCTTT. Its protein product is CASSLDRGVPEAFF.